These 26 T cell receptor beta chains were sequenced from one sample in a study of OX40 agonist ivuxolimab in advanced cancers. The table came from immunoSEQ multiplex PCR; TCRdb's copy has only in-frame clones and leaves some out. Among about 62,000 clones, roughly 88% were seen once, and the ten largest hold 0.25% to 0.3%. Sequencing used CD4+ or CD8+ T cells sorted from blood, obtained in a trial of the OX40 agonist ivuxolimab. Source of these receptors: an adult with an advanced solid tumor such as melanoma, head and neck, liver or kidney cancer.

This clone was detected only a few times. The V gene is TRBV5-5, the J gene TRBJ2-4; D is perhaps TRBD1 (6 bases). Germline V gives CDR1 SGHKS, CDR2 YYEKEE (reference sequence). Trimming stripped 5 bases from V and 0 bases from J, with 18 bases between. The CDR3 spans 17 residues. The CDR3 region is CASSPRRTELAKNIQYF. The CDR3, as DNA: TGTGCCAGCAGTCCCCGCCGGACAGAGTTAGCCAAAAACATTCAGTACTTC.

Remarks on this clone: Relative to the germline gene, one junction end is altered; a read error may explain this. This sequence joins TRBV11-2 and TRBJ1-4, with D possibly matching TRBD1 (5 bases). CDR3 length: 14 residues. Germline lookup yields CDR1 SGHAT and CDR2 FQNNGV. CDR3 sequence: CASSIDRSEEKLFF. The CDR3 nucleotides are TGTGCCAGCAGCATAGACAGATCGGAGGAAAAACTGTTTTTT.

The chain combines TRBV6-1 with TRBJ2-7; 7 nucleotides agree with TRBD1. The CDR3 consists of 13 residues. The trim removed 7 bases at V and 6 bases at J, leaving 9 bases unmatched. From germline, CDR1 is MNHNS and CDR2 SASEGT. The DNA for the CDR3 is TGTGCCAGCACTCGGACAGGCCCTACCGAGCAGTACTTC. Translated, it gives CASTRTGPTEQYF.

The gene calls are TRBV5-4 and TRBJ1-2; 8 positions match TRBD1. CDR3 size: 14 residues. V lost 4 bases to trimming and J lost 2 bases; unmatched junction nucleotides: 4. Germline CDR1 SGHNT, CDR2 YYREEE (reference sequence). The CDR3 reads CASSRGTGNYGYTF. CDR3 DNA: TGTGCCAGCAGCAGAGGGACAGGCAACTATGGCTACACCTTC.

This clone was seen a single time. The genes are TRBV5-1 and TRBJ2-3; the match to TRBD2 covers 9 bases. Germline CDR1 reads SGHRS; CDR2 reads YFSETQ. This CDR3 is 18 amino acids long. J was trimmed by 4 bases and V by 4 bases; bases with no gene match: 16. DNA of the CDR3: TGCGCCAGCAGCCCCGAGGGGTTAGCGGGAGTTGGGGCAGATACGCAGTATTTT. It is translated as CASSPEGLAGVGADTQYF.

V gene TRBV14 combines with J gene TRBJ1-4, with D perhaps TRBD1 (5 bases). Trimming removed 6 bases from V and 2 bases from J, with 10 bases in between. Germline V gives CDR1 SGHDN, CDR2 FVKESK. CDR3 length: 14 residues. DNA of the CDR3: TGTGCCAGCAGTCGCAGGGTTACTAATGAAAAACTGTTTTTT. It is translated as CASSRRVTNEKLFF.

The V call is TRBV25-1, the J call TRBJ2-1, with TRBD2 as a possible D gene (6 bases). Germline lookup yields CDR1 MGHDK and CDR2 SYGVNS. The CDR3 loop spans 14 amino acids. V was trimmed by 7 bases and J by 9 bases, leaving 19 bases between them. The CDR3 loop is CASMERAVGAEQFF. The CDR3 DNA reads TGTGCCAGCATGGAGCGGGCCGTCGGGGCTGAGCAGTTCTTC.

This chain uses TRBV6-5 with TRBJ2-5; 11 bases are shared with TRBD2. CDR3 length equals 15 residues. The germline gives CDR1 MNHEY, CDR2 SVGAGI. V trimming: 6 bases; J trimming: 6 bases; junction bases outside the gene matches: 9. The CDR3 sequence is CASSTTSGSSKTQYF. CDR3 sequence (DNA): TGTGCCAGCAGCACTACTAGCGGGAGTTCAAAGACCCAGTACTTC.

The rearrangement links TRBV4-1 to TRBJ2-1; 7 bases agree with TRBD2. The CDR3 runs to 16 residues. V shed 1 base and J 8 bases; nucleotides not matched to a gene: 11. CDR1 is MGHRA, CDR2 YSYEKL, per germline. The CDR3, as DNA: TGCGCCAGCAGCCAAGCGGGTATAAGCGGGAAAGATGAGCAGTTCTTC. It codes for CASSQAGISGKDEQFF.

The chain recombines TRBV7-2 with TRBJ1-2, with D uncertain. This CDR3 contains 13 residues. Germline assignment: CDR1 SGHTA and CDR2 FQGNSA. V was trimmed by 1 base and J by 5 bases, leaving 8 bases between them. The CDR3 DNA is TGTGCCAGCAGCTTAGATTTGGGATATGGCTACACCTTC. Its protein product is CASSLDLGYGYTF.

In DNA form, the CDR3 reads TGCGCCAGCAGCCTCCGGCGCACCGGGGAGCTGTTTTTT. It specifies CASSLRRTGELFF. This chain connects TRBV4-1 to TRBJ2-2; D not resolved. Deletions cut 4 bases from V and 4 bases from J, with 7 bases between. Germline CDR1 MGHRA, CDR2 YSYEKL. The CDR3 totals 13 residues.

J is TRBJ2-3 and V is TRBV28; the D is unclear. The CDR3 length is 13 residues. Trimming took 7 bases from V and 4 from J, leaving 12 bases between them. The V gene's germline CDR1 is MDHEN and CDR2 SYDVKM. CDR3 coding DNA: TGTGCCAGCATCACAAGGAATGCAGATACGCAGTATTTT. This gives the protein CASITRNADTQYF.

CDR3 coding DNA: TGTGCCAGCAGTCCCATAAACCGGGACACTGAAGCTTTCTTT. Protein: CASSPINRDTEAFF. The chain uses TRBV28 and TRBJ1-1; no definite D call. V was shortened by 5 bases and J by 3 bases, with 13 bases between the two germline ends. There are 14 residues in the CDR3. Germline CDR1 MDHEN, CDR2 SYDVKM.

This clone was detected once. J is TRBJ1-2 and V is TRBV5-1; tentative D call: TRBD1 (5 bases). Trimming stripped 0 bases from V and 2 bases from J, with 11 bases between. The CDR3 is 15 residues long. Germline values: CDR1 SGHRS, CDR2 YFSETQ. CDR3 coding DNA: TGCGCCAGCAGCTTGGAGCAGGGAGGGAACTATGGCTACACCTTC. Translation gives CASSLEQGGNYGYTF.

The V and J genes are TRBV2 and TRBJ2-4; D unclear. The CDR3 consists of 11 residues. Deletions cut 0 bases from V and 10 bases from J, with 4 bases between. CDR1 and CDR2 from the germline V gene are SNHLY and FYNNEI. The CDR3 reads CASSEAGIQYF. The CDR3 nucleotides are TGTGCCAGCAGTGAAGCCGGAATTCAGTACTTC.

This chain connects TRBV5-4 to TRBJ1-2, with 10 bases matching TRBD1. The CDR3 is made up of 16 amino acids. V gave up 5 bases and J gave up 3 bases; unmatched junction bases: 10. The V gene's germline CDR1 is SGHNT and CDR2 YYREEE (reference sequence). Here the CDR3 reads CASSLGQGGLDYGYTF. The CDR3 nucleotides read TGTGCCAGCAGTCTCGGACAGGGGGGATTGGACTATGGCTACACCTTC.

Here the CDR3 DNA reads TGTGCCAGCAGTTACGGAAGGGGAGGACGCACCGGGGAGCTGTTTTTT. Its protein product is CASSYGRGGRTGELFF. The chain employs TRBV6-5 and TRBJ2-2; weak D call: TRBD2 (6 bases). Trimming cost V 2 bases and J 4 bases, with 14 bases left between them. Looked up from germline, CDR1 is MNHEY and CDR2 is SVGAGI. The CDR3 spans 16 residues.

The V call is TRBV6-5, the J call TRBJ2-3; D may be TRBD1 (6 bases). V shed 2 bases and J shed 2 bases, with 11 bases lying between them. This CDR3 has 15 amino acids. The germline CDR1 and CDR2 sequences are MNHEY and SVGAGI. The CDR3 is CASSYGQSNTDTQYF. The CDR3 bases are TGTGCCAGCAGTTACGGACAGAGTAACACAGATACGCAGTATTTT.

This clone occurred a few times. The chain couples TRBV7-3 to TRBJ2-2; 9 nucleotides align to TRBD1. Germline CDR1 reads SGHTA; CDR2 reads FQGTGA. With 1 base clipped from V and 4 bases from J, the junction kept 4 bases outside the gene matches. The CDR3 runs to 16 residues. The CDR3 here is CASSLITGGSTGELFF. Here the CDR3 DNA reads TGTGCCAGCAGCTTAATAACAGGGGGCAGCACCGGGGAGCTGTTTTTT.

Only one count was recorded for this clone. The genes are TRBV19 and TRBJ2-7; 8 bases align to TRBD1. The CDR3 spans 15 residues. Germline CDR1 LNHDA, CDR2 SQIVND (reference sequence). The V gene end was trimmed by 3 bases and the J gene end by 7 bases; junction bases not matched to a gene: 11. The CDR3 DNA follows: TGTGCCAGTAGTATTCCCGGACAGGGTCGTATGGAGCAGTACTTC. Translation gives CASSIPGQGRMEQYF.

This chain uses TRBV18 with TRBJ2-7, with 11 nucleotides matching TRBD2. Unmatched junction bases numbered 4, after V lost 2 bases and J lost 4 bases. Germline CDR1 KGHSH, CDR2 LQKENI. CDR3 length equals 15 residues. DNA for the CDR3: TGTGCCAGCTCACCATCCGGGACTAGCGGTTACGAGCAGTACTTC. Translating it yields CASSPSGTSGYEQYF.

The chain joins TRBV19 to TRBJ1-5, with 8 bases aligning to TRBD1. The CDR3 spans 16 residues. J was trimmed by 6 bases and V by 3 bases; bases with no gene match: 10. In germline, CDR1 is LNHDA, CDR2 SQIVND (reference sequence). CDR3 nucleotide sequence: TGTGCCAGTAGTATTAGTACCAGGGGGCAAGGTCAGCCCCAGCATTTT. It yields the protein CASSISTRGQGQPQHF.

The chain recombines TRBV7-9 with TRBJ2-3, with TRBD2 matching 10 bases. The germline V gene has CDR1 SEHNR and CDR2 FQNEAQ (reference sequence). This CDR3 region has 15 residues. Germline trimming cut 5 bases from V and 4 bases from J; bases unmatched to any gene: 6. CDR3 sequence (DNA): TGTGCCAGCAGCCAAGGACTAGCGGAGGCAGATACGCAGTATTTT. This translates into CASSQGLAEADTQYF.

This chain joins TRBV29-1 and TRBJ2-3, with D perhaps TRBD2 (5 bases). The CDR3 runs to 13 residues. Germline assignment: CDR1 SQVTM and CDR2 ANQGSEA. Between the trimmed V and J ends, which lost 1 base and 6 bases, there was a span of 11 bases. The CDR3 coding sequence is TGCAGCGTTGAAGTATCTAGCATTGATACGCAGTATTTT. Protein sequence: CSVEVSSIDTQYF.

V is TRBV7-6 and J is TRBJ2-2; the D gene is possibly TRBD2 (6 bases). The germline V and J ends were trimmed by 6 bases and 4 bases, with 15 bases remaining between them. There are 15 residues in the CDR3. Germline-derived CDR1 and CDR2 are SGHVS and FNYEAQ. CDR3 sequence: CASRGTALATGELFF. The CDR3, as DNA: TGTGCCAGCAGGGGGACGGCACTAGCCACCGGGGAGCTGTTTTTT.

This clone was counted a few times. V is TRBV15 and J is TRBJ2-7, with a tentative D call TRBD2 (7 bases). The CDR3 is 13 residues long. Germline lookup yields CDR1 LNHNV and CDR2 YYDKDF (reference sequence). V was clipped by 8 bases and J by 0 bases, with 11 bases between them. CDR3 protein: CATQRDTSYEQYF. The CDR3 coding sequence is TGTGCCACCCAGCGGGACACCTCCTACGAGCAGTACTTC.